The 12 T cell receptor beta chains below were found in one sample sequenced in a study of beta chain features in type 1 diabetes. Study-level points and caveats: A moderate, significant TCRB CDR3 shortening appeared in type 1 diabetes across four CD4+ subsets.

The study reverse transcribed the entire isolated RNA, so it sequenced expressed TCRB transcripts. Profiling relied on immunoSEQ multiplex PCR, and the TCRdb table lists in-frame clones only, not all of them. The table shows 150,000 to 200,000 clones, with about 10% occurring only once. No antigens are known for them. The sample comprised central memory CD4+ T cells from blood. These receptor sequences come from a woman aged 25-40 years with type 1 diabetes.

The DNA for the CDR3 is TGCAGCGTTGTCCAGGCGAATCAGCCCCAGCATTTT. This sequence encodes CSVVQANQPQHF. V gene TRBV29-1 combines with J gene TRBJ1-5; D is ambiguous. The germline gives CDR1 SQVTM, CDR2 ANQGSEA. The CDR3 runs to 12 residues. With 4 bases removed from V and 4 bases from J, the gap between germline ends came to 8 bases.

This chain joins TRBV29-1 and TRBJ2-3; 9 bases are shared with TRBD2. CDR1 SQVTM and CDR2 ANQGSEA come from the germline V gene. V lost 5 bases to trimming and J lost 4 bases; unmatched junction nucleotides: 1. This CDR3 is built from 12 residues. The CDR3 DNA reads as TGCAGCGTTTTAGCGGGAGCAGATACGCAGTATTTT. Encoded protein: CSVLAGADTQYF.

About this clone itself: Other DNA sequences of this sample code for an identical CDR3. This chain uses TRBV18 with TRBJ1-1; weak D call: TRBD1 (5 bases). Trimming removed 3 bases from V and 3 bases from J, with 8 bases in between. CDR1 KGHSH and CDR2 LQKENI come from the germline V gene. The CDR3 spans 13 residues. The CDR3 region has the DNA TGTGCCAGCTCACCCGGCAGGGACACTGAAGCTTTCTTT. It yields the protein CASSPGRDTEAFF.

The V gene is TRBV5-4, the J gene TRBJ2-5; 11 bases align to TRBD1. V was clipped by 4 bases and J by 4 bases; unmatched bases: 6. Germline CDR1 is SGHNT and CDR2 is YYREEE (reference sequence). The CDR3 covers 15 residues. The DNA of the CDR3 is TGTGCCAGCAGCAAGGGACAGGGGGTTGGAGAGACCCAGTACTTC. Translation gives CASSKGQGVGETQYF. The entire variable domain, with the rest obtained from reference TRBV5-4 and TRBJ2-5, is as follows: ETGVTQSPTHLIKTRGQQVTLRCSSQSGHNTVSWYQQALGQGPQFIFQYYREEENGRGNFPPRFSGLQFPNYSSELNVNALELDDSALYLCASSKGQGVGETQYFGPGTRLLVL.

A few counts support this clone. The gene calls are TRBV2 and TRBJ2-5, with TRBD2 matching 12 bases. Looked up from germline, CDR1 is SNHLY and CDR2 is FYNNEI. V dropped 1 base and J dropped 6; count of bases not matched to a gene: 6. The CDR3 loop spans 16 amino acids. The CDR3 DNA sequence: TGTGCCAGCAGTGAAGATCCTAGCGGGAGGGGCAAGACCCAGTACTTC. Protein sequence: CASSEDPSGRGKTQYF.

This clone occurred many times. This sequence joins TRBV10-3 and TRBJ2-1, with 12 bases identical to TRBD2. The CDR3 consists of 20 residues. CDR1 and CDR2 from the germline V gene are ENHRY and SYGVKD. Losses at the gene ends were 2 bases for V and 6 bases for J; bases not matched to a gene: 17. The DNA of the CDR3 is TGTGCCATCAGTGAGAGGGACATACCGGGACTAGCGGGCAACCCCAATGAGCAGTTCTTC. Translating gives CAISERDIPGLAGNPNEQFF.

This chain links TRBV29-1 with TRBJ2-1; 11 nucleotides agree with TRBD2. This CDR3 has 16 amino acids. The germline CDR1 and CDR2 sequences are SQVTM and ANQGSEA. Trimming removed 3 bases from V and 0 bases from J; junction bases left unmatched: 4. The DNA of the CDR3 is TGCAGCGTTGATAGCGGGAGGGCTAGCTCCTACAATGAGCAGTTCTTC. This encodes CSVDSGRASSYNEQFF.

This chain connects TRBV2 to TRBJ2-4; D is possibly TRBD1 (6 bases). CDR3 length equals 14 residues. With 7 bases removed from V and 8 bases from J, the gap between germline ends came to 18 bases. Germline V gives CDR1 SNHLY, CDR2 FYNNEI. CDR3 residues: CASMYTQGIDIQYF. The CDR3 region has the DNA TGTGCCAGCATGTATACCCAGGGGATAGACATTCAGTACTTC.

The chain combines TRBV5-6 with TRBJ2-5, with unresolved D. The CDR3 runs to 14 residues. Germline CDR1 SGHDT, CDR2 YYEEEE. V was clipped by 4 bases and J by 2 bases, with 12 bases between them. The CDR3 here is CASSLGTLQETQYF. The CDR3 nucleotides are TGTGCCAGCAGCCTGGGAACTCTACAAGAGACCCAGTACTTC.

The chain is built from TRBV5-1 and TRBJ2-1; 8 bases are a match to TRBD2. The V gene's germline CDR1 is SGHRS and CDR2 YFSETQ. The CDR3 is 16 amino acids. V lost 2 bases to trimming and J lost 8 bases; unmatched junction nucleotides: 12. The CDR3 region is CASSFTGTSLYDEQFF. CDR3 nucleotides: TGCGCCAGCAGCTTCACCGGGACTAGTCTCTATGATGAGCAGTTCTTC.

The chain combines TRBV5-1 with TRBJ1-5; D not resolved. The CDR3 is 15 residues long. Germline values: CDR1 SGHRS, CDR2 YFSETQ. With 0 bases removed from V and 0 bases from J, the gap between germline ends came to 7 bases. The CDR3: CASSLDGDSNQPQHF. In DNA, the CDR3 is TGCGCCAGCAGCTTGGACGGTGATAGCAATCAGCCCCAGCATTTT.

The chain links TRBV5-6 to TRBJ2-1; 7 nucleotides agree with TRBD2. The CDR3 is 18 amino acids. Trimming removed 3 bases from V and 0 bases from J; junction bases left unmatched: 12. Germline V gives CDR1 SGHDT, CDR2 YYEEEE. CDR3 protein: CASSWGGYGRLSYNEQFF. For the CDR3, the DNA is TGTGCCAGCAGCTGGGGGGGATATGGGCGACTCTCCTACAATGAGCAGTTCTTC.